One TCR beta chain is described in this entry. CDR1 and CDR2 (germline): MNHEY, SVGAGI. The junction had 5 bases not matched to a gene; V was cut back by 7 bases and J by 0 bases. This CDR3 has 15 residues. Profiling relied on immunoSEQ multiplex PCR, and the TCRdb table lists in-frame clones only, not all of them. The table records around 310,000 clones, just under 80% of them present only once. These data are taken from a study of cytotoxic CD8 clonotypes in ibrutinib-treated CLL. About the study: Enrolment comprised some 10 relapsed/refractory and some 15 treatment-naive patients; around 18 were IGHV unmutated.

This clonotype originated in a human donor with chronic lymphocytic leukemia. The J gene is TRBJ1-1, the V gene TRBV6-5; 10 positions match TRBD1. This specimen consisted of PBMCs, obtained before ibrutinib treatment. In DNA, the CDR3 is TGTGCCAGCACCGGACAGGGGGGAGTGAACACTGAAGCTTTCTTT. Translated: CASTGQGGVNTEAFF.